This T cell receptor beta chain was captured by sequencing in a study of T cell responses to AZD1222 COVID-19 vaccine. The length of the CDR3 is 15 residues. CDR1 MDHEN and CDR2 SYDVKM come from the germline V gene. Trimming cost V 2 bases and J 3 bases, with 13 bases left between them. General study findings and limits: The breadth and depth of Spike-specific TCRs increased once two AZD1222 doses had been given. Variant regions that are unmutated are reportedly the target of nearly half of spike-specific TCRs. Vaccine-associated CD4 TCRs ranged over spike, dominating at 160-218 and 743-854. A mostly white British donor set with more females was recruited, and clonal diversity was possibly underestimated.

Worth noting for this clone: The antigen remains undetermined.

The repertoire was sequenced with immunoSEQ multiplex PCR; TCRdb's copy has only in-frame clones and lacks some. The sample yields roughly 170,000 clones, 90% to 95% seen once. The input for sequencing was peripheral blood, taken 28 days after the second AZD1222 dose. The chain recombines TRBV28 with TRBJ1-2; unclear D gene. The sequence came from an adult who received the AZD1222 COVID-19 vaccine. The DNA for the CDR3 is TGTGCCAGCAGTTTAGGTGGCAGCAGAGACTATGGCTACACCTTC. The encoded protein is CASSLGGSRDYGYTF.